These 24 T cell receptor beta chains came from one sample sequenced in a study of T cell responses to AZD1222 COVID-19 vaccine. The protocol was immunoSEQ multiplex PCR, while the TCRdb copy is restricted to in-frame clones and leaves out a portion. Among some 150,000 clones, just over 90% were seen once, and the ten largest hold roughly 4.4%. This specimen was peripheral blood, taken on day 0 of MenACWY control vaccination. The receptors here all came from an adult in good health.

V and J are TRBV11-2 and TRBJ1-5; TRBD1 is a possible D gene (5 bases). Trimming took off 1 base at V and 4 bases at J, with 11 bases between the two ends. CDR3 size: 15 residues. CDR1 is SGHAT and CDR2 is FQNNGV in the germline V gene. DNA for the CDR3: TGTGCCAGCAGCTTAGCCGGGGGGAATAATCAGCCCCAGCATTTT. Translation gives CASSLAGGNNQPQHF.

The chain links TRBV4-1 to TRBJ1-3; no firm D call. V dropped 3 bases and J dropped 0 bases, with 3 bases sitting between them. Germline CDR1 and CDR2: MGHRA and YSYEKL. This CDR3 is 13 amino acids long. The CDR3, as DNA: TGCGCCAGCAGCCACCACTCTGGAAACACCATATATTTT. It specifies CASSHHSGNTIYF.

The chain is built from TRBV7-2 and TRBJ1-1, with D possibly matching TRBD1 (5 bases). V was cut by 3 bases and J by 4 bases, with 12 bases left in between. The germline CDR1 and CDR2 sequences are SGHTA and FQGNSA. There are 14 residues in the CDR3. CDR3 residues: CASSLEGDATEAFF. The CDR3 DNA follows: TGTGCCAGCAGCTTGGAAGGGGATGCCACTGAAGCTTTCTTT.

This rearrangement joins TRBV28 to TRBJ2-1; 11 bases line up with TRBD2. The CDR3 runs to 19 residues. V was pared by 4 bases and J by 1 base, with 12 bases of the junction left unmatched. Germline values: CDR1 MDHEN, CDR2 SYDVKM. CDR3 residues: CASSSLLGLAGGSYNEQFF. Here the CDR3 DNA reads TGTGCCAGCAGTTCCCTCCTAGGCCTAGCGGGAGGATCCTACAATGAGCAGTTCTTC.

The chain links TRBV4-2 to TRBJ1-5; the D gene is possibly TRBD1 (5 bases). Trimming cost V 8 bases and J 0 bases, with 14 bases left between them. CDR3 size: 15 residues. CDR1 LGHNA and CDR2 YNFKEQ come from the germline V gene. CDR3 DNA sequence: TGTGCCAGCTCCCCCCCGGGGGATAGCAATCAGCCCCAGCATTTT. Its protein is CASSPPGDSNQPQHF.

The gene calls are TRBV6-5 and TRBJ1-2; TRBD1 aligns across 7 bases. V was clipped by 7 bases and J by 5 bases; unmatched bases: 10. The CDR3 is made up of 14 amino acids. Germline V CDR1 and CDR2: MNHEY, SVGAGI. The CDR3 coding sequence is TGTGCCAGCAATCCGACAGGGCTGCCTTATGGCTACACCTTC. Amino acid sequence: CASNPTGLPYGYTF.

J is TRBJ2-5 and V is TRBV5-4, with 10 nucleotides matching TRBD1. Germline V gives CDR1 SGHNT, CDR2 YYREEE (reference sequence). CDR3 length equals 15 residues. The ends lost 2 bases at V and 4 bases at J; junction bases unmatched: 5. CDR3 DNA sequence: TGTGCCAGCAGCTTTGAGACAGGGGGCGGAGAGACCCAGTACTTC. Translation: CASSFETGGGETQYF. The complete variable domain, with remaining parts taken from reference TRBV5-4 and TRBJ2-5, reads ETGVTQSPTHLIKTRGQQVTLRCSSQSGHNTVSWYQQALGQGPQFIFQYYREEENGRGNFPPRFSGLQFPNYSSELNVNALELDDSALYLCASSFETGGGETQYFGPGTRLLVL.

This clone was counted a single time. V gene TRBV7-2 combines with J gene TRBJ1-5; 11 nucleotides align to TRBD1. Germline CDR1 is SGHTA and CDR2 is FQGNSA. Unmatched junction bases numbered 5, after V lost 5 bases and J lost 5 bases. The CDR3 sequence is 15 residues long. CDR3 bases: TGTGCCAGCAGCCCAGGACAGGGGGCCTATCAGCCCCAGCATTTT. This encodes CASSPGQGAYQPQHF.

The J gene is TRBJ2-1, the V gene TRBV20-1, with D uncertain. The ends were cut back, 3 bases at V and 9 bases at J, with 12 bases in the middle. The CDR3 is 12 amino acids. Germline CDR1 is DFQATT and CDR2 is SNEGSKA (reference sequence). The CDR3 protein is CSASRGYFEQFF. The CDR3 nucleotides are TGCAGTGCTAGTCGAGGCTATTTTGAGCAGTTCTTC.

The V call is TRBV19, the J call TRBJ1-1; 8 bases are a match to TRBD1. Germline V lookup: CDR1 LNHDA, CDR2 SQIVND (reference sequence). V lost 0 bases and J lost 1; bases outside the gene matches: 10. This CDR3 contains 18 residues. Here the CDR3 DNA reads TGTGCCAGTAGTATAGATCCGGCAGGGGGCGGGTGGAACACTGAAGCTTTCTTT. Amino acid sequence: CASSIDPAGGGWNTEAFF.

The rearrangement links TRBV15 to TRBJ2-5, with no clear D. From germline, CDR1 is LNHNV and CDR2 YYDKDF (reference sequence). The germline V and J ends were trimmed by 0 bases and 7 bases, with 15 bases remaining between them. The CDR3 consists of 15 residues. CDR3 region: CATSRERLLVMTQYF. The CDR3 coding sequence is TGTGCCACCAGCAGAGAACGTCTGCTTGTTATGACCCAGTACTTC.

The rearrangement uses TRBV5-1 and TRBJ2-3; 13 nucleotides align to TRBD2. This CDR3 has 16 residues. V lost 7 bases, J lost 4 bases, and 9 bases stayed unmatched. The germline gives CDR1 SGHRS, CDR2 YFSETQ. This CDR3 reads CASATGLAGEADTQYF. Here the CDR3 DNA reads TGCGCCAGCGCAACCGGACTAGCGGGAGAGGCAGATACGCAGTATTTT.

The chain uses TRBV10-3 and TRBJ2-1; 15 positions agree with TRBD2. Germline assignment: CDR1 ENHRY and CDR2 SYGVKD. The CDR3 has 17 residues. The V and J ends lost 6 bases and 7 bases, in that order; junction bases with no gene match: 10. CDR3 residues: CAISTWTSGRAGNEQFF. The CDR3 DNA reads TGTGCCATCAGCACGTGGACTAGCGGGAGGGCCGGGAATGAGCAGTTCTTC.

V gene TRBV12-5 combines with J gene TRBJ2-7; 7 bases are shared with TRBD2. J was trimmed by 0 bases and V by 9 bases; bases with no gene match: 2. Germline-derived CDR1 and CDR2 are LGHNT and FRNRAP. There are 12 residues in the CDR3. The CDR3: CASGRSSYEQYF. The CDR3 DNA reads TGTGCTAGCGGGAGGAGCTCCTACGAGCAGTACTTC.

The V call is TRBV7-8, the J call TRBJ2-7; the D is unclear. Germline V CDR1 and CDR2: SGHVS, FQNEAQ. V was clipped by 0 bases and J by 0 bases, with 6 bases between them. The CDR3 loop spans 14 amino acids. CDR3 bases: TGTGCCAGCAGCTTAGCCTCAAGCTCCTACGAGCAGTACTTC. Translated: CASSLASSSYEQYF.

This chain uses TRBV2 with TRBJ2-1, with TRBD2 identical over 10 bases. With 7 bases clipped from V and 7 bases from J, the junction kept 16 bases outside the gene matches. The CDR3 runs 17 residues. Germline V lookup: CDR1 SNHLY, CDR2 FYNNEI. The CDR3 region has the DNA TGTGCCAGCATCGCCGAGGTGGCTAGCGGGAGTGGGAATGAGCAGTTCTTC. It translates to CASIAEVASGSGNEQFF.

This chain uses TRBV19 with TRBJ2-2; no clear D. V was cut by 4 bases and J by 0 bases, with 9 bases left in between. Per germline, CDR1 LNHDA and CDR2 SQIVND (reference sequence). The CDR3 sequence is 15 residues long. CDR3 nucleotide sequence: TGTGCCAGTAGTAGTCAGATAGCGAACACCGGGGAGCTGTTTTTT. It specifies CASSSQIANTGELFF. The full variable domain, rest sourced from reference TRBV19 and TRBJ2-2, is DGGITQSPKYLFRKEGQNVTLSCEQNLNHDAMYWYRQDPGQGLRLIYYSQIVNDFQKGDIAEGYSVSREKKESFPLTVTSAQKNPTAFYLCASSSQIANTGELFFGEGSRLTVL.

The chain employs TRBV11-2 and TRBJ2-2, with 10 bases lining up with TRBD2. Looked up from germline, CDR1 is SGHAT and CDR2 is FQNNGV. The length of the CDR3 is 18 residues. J lost 0 bases, V lost 1 base, and 5 bases had no gene match. The CDR3 here is CASSLGVGTSANTGELFF. The DNA of the CDR3 is TGTGCCAGCAGCTTAGGTGTGGGGACTAGCGCGAACACCGGGGAGCTGTTTTTT.

The chain carries TRBV30 and TRBJ2-7, with D possibly being TRBD2 (5 bases). Germline V CDR1 and CDR2: GTSNPN, SVGIG (reference sequence). Between the trimmed V and J ends, which lost 4 bases and 1 base, there was a span of 17 bases. This CDR3 contains 15 residues. The CDR3, as DNA: TGTGCCTGGAAGGGCCTGGCTAGCTCTTCCTACGAGCAGTACTTC. Translating it yields CAWKGLASSSYEQYF.

The V and J genes are TRBV11-2 and TRBJ1-6; unclear D gene. The germline V gene encodes CDR1 SGHAT and CDR2 FQNNGV. Between the trimmed V and J ends, which lost 1 base and 13 bases, there was a span of 14 bases. This CDR3 has 14 residues. The CDR3 sequence is CASSLGRQVNPLHF. The CDR3 DNA is TGTGCCAGCAGCTTAGGTCGGCAGGTGAATCCCCTCCACTTT.

The chain couples TRBV3-1 (or the pseudogene TRBV3-2) to TRBJ2-3, with TRBD2 identical over 7 bases. J was trimmed by 0 bases and V by 4 bases; bases with no gene match: 7. The CDR3 totals 16 residues. Germline CDR1 is LGHDT and CDR2 is YNNKEL (reference sequence). The CDR3 region is CASSRNSGSSTDTQYF. CDR3 nucleotides: TGTGCCAGCAGCCGGAATAGCGGGTCTAGCACAGATACGCAGTATTTT.

This chain joins TRBV7-8 and TRBJ1-2; 8 bases agree with TRBD1. Trimming removed 6 bases from V and 8 bases from J; junction bases left unmatched: 2. Germline lookup yields CDR1 SGHVS and CDR2 FQNEAQ. There are 11 residues in the CDR3. CDR3 sequence (DNA): TGTGCCAGCAGAGGACAGGGAGGCTACACCTTC. Residues: CASRGQGGYTF.

This clone has just one count. V usage is TRBV7-3 and J usage is TRBJ2-3, with 9 bases lining up with TRBD1. The trim removed 5 bases at V and 3 bases at J, leaving 6 bases unmatched. The CDR3 spans 15 residues. CDR1 is SGHTA, CDR2 FQGTGA, per germline. In DNA form, the CDR3 reads TGTGCCAGCAGCCTTGGACAGGGGATTACAGATACGCAGTATTTT. This translates into CASSLGQGITDTQYF. Variable domain in full (rest from reference TRBV7-3 and TRBJ2-3): GAGVSQTPSNKVTEKGKYVELRCDPISGHTALYWYRQSLGQGPEFLIYFQGTGAADDSGLPNDRFFAVRPEGSVSTLKIQRTERGDSAVYLCASSLGQGITDTQYFGPGTRLTVL.

The chain combines TRBV9 with TRBJ2-4; D gene unclear. Germline V gene sequence: CDR1 SGDLS, CDR2 YYNGEE. The CDR3 spans 16 residues. V was trimmed by 0 bases and J by 0 bases, leaving 10 bases between them. This chain's CDR3 is CASSVDAAVAKNIQYF. The CDR3 bases are TGTGCCAGCAGCGTAGATGCAGCCGTAGCCAAAAACATTCAGTACTTC.